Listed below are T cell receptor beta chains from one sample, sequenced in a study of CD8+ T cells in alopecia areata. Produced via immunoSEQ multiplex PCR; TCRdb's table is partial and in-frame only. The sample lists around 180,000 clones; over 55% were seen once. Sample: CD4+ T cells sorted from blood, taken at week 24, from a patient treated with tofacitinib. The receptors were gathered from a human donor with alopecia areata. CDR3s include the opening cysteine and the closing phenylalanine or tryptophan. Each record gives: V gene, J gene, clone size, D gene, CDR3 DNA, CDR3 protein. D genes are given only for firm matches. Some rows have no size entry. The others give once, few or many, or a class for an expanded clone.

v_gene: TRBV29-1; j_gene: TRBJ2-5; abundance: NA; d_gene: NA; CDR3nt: TGCAGCGTTGAAGGCGAGACCCAGTACTTC; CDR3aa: CSVEGETQYF
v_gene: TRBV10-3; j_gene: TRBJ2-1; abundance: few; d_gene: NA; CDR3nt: TGTGCCATCAGGGCGAACAATGAGCAGTTCTTC; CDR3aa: CAIRANNEQFF
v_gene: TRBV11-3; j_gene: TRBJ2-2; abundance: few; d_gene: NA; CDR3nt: TGTGCCAGCAGCTTACAGGGCAGAACTTACACCGGGGAGCTGTTTTTT; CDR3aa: CASSLQGRTYTGELFF
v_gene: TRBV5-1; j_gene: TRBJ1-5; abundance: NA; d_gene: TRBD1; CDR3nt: TGCGCCAGCAGCAGGGGGCTCGGTCAGCCCCAGCATTTT; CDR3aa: CASSRGLGQPQHF
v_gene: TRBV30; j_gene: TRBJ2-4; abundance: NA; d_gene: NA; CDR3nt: TGTGCCTGGAGTGCTGAGGATAGACGGAAAAACATTCAGTACTTC; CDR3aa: CAWSAEDRRKNIQYF
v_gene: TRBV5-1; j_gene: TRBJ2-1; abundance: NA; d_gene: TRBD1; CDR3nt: TGCGCCAGCAGCTTGGTGGACAGGGGTTACAATGAGCAGTTCTTC; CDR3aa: CASSLVDRGYNEQFF
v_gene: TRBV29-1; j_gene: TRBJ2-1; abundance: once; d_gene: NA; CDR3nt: TGCAGCGCGGTCGGGATGACTTACAATGAGCAGTTCTTC; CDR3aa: CSAVGMTYNEQFF
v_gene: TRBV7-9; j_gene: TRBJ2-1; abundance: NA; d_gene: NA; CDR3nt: TGTGCCAGCAGCGCGGGGCCTATAGGCAATGAGCAGTTCTTC; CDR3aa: CASSAGPIGNEQFF
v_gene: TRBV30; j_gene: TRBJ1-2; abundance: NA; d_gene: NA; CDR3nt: TGTGCCTGGAGTGTAAAGGGGCGGAGGGATGGCTACACCTTC; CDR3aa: CAWSVKGRRDGYTF
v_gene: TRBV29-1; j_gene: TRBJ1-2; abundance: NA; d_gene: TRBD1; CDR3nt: TGCAGCGTTGGGGGGACAGGGCCCACGTATGGCTACACCTTC; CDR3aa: CSVGGTGPTYGYTF
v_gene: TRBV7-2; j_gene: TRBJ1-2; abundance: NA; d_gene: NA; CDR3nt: TGTGCCAGCAGCTTGGGACCCAAGGGCTACACCTTC; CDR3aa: CASSLGPKGYTF
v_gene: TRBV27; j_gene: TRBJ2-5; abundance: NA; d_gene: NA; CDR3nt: TGTGCCAGCAGGGGCTTGGTGACCCAGTACTTC; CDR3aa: CASRGLVTQYF
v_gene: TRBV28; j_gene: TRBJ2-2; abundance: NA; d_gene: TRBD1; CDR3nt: TGTGCCAGCAGCATTACAGGGGCAAACACCGGGGAGCTGTTTTTT; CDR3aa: CASSITGANTGELFF
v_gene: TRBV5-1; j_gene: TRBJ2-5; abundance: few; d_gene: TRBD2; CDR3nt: TGCGCCAGCAGCTTGAGGGGAGGGACTCTGGAGACCCAGTACTTC; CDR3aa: CASSLRGGTLETQYF
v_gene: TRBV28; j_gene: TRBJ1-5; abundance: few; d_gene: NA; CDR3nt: TGTGCCAGCCACACAGGGCTTGATCAGCCCCAGCATTTT; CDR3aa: CASHTGLDQPQHF
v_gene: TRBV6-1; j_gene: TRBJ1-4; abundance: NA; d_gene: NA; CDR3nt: TGTGCCAGCAGTGACAGGGGTTTCGGAAAACTGTTTTTT; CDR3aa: CASSDRGFGKLFF